This is a list of T cell receptor beta chains from one sample in a study of beta chain features in type 1 diabetes. The repertoire was sequenced with immunoSEQ multiplex PCR; TCRdb's copy has only in-frame clones and lacks some. Of a few hundred thousand clones in the sample, 10% to 15% were seen once. Sequencing input: naive CD4+ T cells from blood. The receptors were sampled from a man between 18 and 29 years old in good health. Each CDR3 is given with its conserved first and last residue. A D gene is named only where the DNA matches it firmly. Some rows mark clone size as missing; the rest say once, few, many or name a class of expanded clone.

CDR3 length	V gene	clone size	J gene	D gene	CDR3 DNA	CDR3 protein
16	TRBV11-2	.	TRBJ2-2	TRBD1	TGTGCCAGCAGCGTTAGGGGACAGGGGAACACCGGGGAGCTGTTTTTT	CASSVRGQGNTGELFF
14	TRBV6-5	.	TRBJ2-1	.	TGTGCCAGCAGTTACTCGCAGGTGTACAATGAGCAGTTCTTC	CASSYSQVYNEQFF
13	TRBV15	.	TRBJ1-4	TRBD1	TGTGCCACCAGCAGAGTCCTACAGGGGGAACTGTTTTTT	CATSRVLQGELFF
13	TRBV6-5	few	TRBJ1-2	.	TGTGCCAGCAAGTTAGGGGATAGGTATGGCTACACCTTC	CASKLGDRYGYTF
13	TRBV4-3	.	TRBJ1-1	TRBD1	TGCGCCAGCAGCCAGACAGGGGGGGTCGTGGCTTTCTTT	CASSQTGGVVAFF
13	TRBV29-1	.	TRBJ2-3	.	TGCAGCGTTGAACGACAGATCACAGATACGCAGTATTTT	CSVERQITDTQYF
13	TRBV7-3	few	TRBJ1-5	.	TGTGCCAGCAGCTACAGGGATGGTCAGCCCCAGCATTTT	CASSYRDGQPQHF
16	TRBV5-4	few	TRBJ2-5	TRBD2	TGTGCCAGCAGCCTCGGACTAGCGGGGGGGGGAGAGACCCAGTACTTC	CASSLGLAGGGETQYF
14	TRBV28	few	TRBJ1-5	TRBD1	TGTGCCAGCAGCAGTCGACAGGGTAATCAGCCCCAGCATTTT	CASSSRQGNQPQHF
14	TRBV6-1	few	TRBJ2-3	.	TGTGCCAGCATCCCCGGGACTAGCACAGATACGCAGTATTTT	CASIPGTSTDTQYF
14	TRBV5-1	once	TRBJ2-3	.	TGCGCCAGCAGCCTGTCCGGGTCCACAGATACGCAGTATTTT	CASSLSGSTDTQYF
15	TRBV7-7	.	TRBJ2-3	.	TGTGCTAGCAGCTTAGGGGCCAGGGGAACAGATACGCAGTATTTT	CASSLGARGTDTQYF
16	TRBV7-2	.	TRBJ1-4	.	TGTGCCAGCAGCTTAGTTGGCCAGGGGCTGGGTGAAAAACTGTTTTTT	CASSLVGQGLGEKLFF
14	TRBV9	.	TRBJ1-1	TRBD1	TGTGCCAGCAGCGTAGGGGACAGGAACACTGAAGCTTTCTTT	CASSVGDRNTEAFF
14	TRBV6-5	few	TRBJ1-2	TRBD1	TGTGCCACTGGAGGACAGGTTTATAACTATGGCTACACCTTC	CATGGQVYNYGYTF
13	TRBV5-4	.	TRBJ1-2	TRBD1	TGTGCCAGCAGAAGGACAGGATCAGGTGGCTACACCTTC	CASRRTGSGGYTF
15	TRBV4-3	.	TRBJ1-3	TRBD1	TGCGCCAGCAGCCAAGACAACAGGGGGCATAACACCATATATTTT	CASSQDNRGHNTIYF
17	TRBV19	few	TRBJ2-2	TRBD1	TGTGCCAGTAGCCCGAACAGGGGTCCGTTGAACACCGGGGAGCTGTTTTTT	CASSPNRGPLNTGELFF
16	TRBV7-8	.	TRBJ1-2	.	TGTGCCAGCAGCTTAGACAGGGAGGGCTTCAAGCATGGCTACACCTTC	CASSLDREGFKHGYTF
15	TRBV9	.	TRBJ2-1	TRBD2	TGTGCCAGCAGCGCCCGAACGGGAGGGCCGAATGAGCAGTTCTTC	CASSARTGGPNEQFF
15	TRBV28	.	TRBJ2-1	TRBD1	TGTGCCAGCAGTTTGGGACAGGGGGTCTACAATGAGCAGTTCTTC	CASSLGQGVYNEQFF
14	TRBV2	few	TRBJ2-3	TRBD2	TGTGCCAGCCGTCAGCGGGGGGCCACAGATACGCAGTATTTT	CASRQRGATDTQYF
16	TRBV11-2	.	TRBJ2-7	TRBD2	TGTGCCAGCAGGAGACCGGGACTAGCATCCCCTTACGAGCAGTACTTC	CASRRPGLASPYEQYF
15	TRBV11-2	few	TRBJ2-1	TRBD1	TGTGCCAGCAGCTCGGAGGGACAGGGGGGAAATGAGCAGTTCTTC	CASSSEGQGGNEQFF
17	TRBV7-6	few	TRBJ2-3	TRBD1	TGTGCCAGCAGCCCACCTAGACAGGGAATGGGAACAGATACGCAGTATTTT	CASSPPRQGMGTDTQYF
11	TRBV20-1	.	TRBJ2-7	.	TGCAGTGCGGGAGTTCCCTACGAGCAGTACTTC	CSAGVPYEQYF
15	TRBV11-2	few	TRBJ2-1	.	TGTGCCAGCAGCTTGGGCAAGATCCTAAGCAATGAGCAGTTCTTC	CASSLGKILSNEQFF
15	TRBV5-1	.	TRBJ2-3	TRBD1	TGCGCCAGCAGCTTCGCCTGGACAGGCCCAGATACGCAGTATTTT	CASSFAWTGPDTQYF
13	TRBV4-2	few	TRBJ1-2	.	TGTGCCAGCAGCCAAGGGCAGCGAAATGGCTACACCTTC	CASSQGQRNGYTF
13	TRBV4-1	.	TRBJ2-3	TRBD1	TGCGCCAGCAGCCAAGGACAGGGGGATACGCAGTATTTT	CASSQGQGDTQYF
15	TRBV5-1	.	TRBJ2-7	.	TGCGCCAGCAGTTCATCTCAGCAGGGGCCCTACGAGCAGTACTTC	CASSSSQQGPYEQYF
16	TRBV2	.	TRBJ2-2	TRBD2	TGTGCCAGCAGTGTCGCAAGGCTAGCGGGTACCGGGGAGCTGTTTTTT	CASSVARLAGTGELFF
18	TRBV28	.	TRBJ2-1	TRBD1	TGTGCCAGCAGTCCGCGACAGGGTCGGGCTAGGTCCTACAATGAGCAGTTCTTC	CASSPRQGRARSYNEQFF
18	TRBV4-2	few	TRBJ2-3	TRBD2	TGTGCCAGCAGCCAACTGGCACTAGCGGGAGAACGCACAGATACGCAGTATTTT	CASSQLALAGERTDTQYF
15	TRBV7-2	few	TRBJ2-3	.	TGTGCCAGCAGCTTAGCGGGGCTAGACGCAGATACGCAGTATTTT	CASSLAGLDADTQYF
16	TRBV4-3	.	TRBJ1-2	.	TGCGCCAGCAGCCAAATTGCAGGGCCCTCTAACTATGGCTACACCTTC	CASSQIAGPSNYGYTF
14	TRBV19	few	TRBJ2-1	.	TGTGCCAGTAGTAAGTGGGAGGGGGACAATGAGCAGTTCTTC	CASSKWEGDNEQFF
13	TRBV7-3	.	TRBJ2-1	TRBD2	TGTGCCAGCAGCTTAAAGCGGGAGAGTGAGCAGTTCTTC	CASSLKRESEQFF
12	TRBV28	few	TRBJ1-2	.	TGTGCCAGCATATCAGCCGGGGAGCCCGTCACCTTC	CASISAGEPVTF
14	TRBV9	few	TRBJ1-2	.	TGTGCCAGCAGCCCCATGGGGGACTCCTATGGCTACACCTTC	CASSPMGDSYGYTF
18	TRBV1	.	TRBJ1-3	.	TGCACCAGCAGCCAAGATACCGGGATGAAGGAGGGAGGAAACACCATATATTTT	CTSSQDTGMKEGGNTIYF
13	TRBV11-2	.	TRBJ2-2	.	TGTGCCAGCAGCTTAGTTCCGGCCGGGGAGCTGTTTTTT	CASSLVPAGELFF
15	TRBV19	few	TRBJ2-1	.	TGTGCCAGTAGTAGTAAGGGGACAATCTCCAATGAGCAGTTCTTC	CASSSKGTISNEQFF
14	TRBV5-1	.	TRBJ2-2	.	TGCGCCAGCAGCAGTGACTCTTACACCGGGGAGCTGTTTTTT	CASSSDSYTGELFF
15	TRBV7-9	few	TRBJ2-3	TRBD1	TGTGCCAGCAGCATCGGACAGGGAAGCCCAGATACGCAGTATTTT	CASSIGQGSPDTQYF
16	TRBV9	few	TRBJ2-1	TRBD2	TGTGCCAGCAGCGCCCTACTAGCGGGATTTGGGGGTGAGCAGTTCTTC	CASSALLAGFGGEQFF
15	TRBV28	.	TRBJ2-6	.	TGTGCTACCCGGGGGGCGCCTCCTGGGGCCAACGTCCTGACTTTC	CATRGAPPGANVLTF
17	TRBV7-9	few	TRBJ2-2	.	TGTGCCAGCAGCCCGCTGGACAGTACCGCGAACACCGGGGAGCTGTTTTTT	CASSPLDSTANTGELFF
15	TRBV5-4	few	TRBJ2-5	TRBD1	TGTGCCAGCAGCTCGGCGACAGGGGCCCAAGAGACCCAGTACTTC	CASSSATGAQETQYF
14	TRBV28	once	TRBJ1-3	TRBD1	TGTGCCAGCAGTCGACAGGGATCAGGAAACACCATATATTTT	CASSRQGSGNTIYF
16	TRBV6-5	.	TRBJ2-7	TRBD2	TGTGCCAGCAGTTACTCGAAGGCTAGCGGGAATATCAAGCAGTACTTC	CASSYSKASGNIKQYF
15	TRBV18	.	TRBJ2-7	TRBD1	TGTGCCAGCTCGCCCGGGACAGGGGACCCCTACGAGCAGTACTTC	CASSPGTGDPYEQYF
16	TRBV27	few	TRBJ2-3	.	TGTGCCAGCAGTCGAGCGCCGGAGGTTTACACAGATACGCAGTATTTT	CASSRAPEVYTDTQYF
13	TRBV10-3	few	TRBJ1-2	.	TGTGCCATCAGCTTCGACGGGAACTATGGCTACACCTTC	CAISFDGNYGYTF
15	TRBV28	few	TRBJ1-5	.	TGTGCCAGCAGTTTGTCCAGGGTCTTCGATCAGCCCCAGCATTTT	CASSLSRVFDQPQHF